This entry lists 25 T cell receptor beta chains sequenced from one sample in a study of CD8 T cells in ankylosing spondylitis. TCRdb re-called the 5' RACE reads with MiXCR, one entry per CDR3 protein. The sample comprises nearly 250,000 distinct CDR3 sequences, roughly 32% of which are singletons, and approximately 4.4% rests with the top ten. The specimen was blood, either unsorted or a sorted T cell fraction (not recorded which). Every receptor here comes from a male donor with ankylosing spondylitis or in good health (not recorded which).

This rearrangement joins TRBV27 to TRBJ2-5; TRBD1 matches 7 bases. The CDR3 contains 14 residues. Germline assignment: CDR1 MNHEY and CDR2 SMNVEV (reference sequence). V shed 3 bases, J shed 4 bases, and the junction held 5 bases outside the gene matches. The CDR3 DNA follows: TGTGCCAGCAGTTTCGACAGGGTAGCAGAGACCCAGTACTTC. It is translated as CASSFDRVAETQYF.

V gene TRBV7-3 combines with J gene TRBJ2-1; possibly TRBD1 for D (6 bases). V was clipped by 7 bases and J by 10 bases, with 17 bases between them. Germline loops: CDR1 SGHTA, CDR2 FQGTGA. The CDR3 loop spans 13 amino acids. CDR3 in amino acids: CASNQIRGTEQFF. The CDR3 DNA reads as TGTGCCAGCAACCAGATCAGGGGAACCGAGCAGTTCTTC.

The rearrangement uses TRBV12-3 or TRBV12-4 and TRBJ2-1; 9 nucleotides line up with TRBD1. The CDR3 length is 16 residues. V shed 5 bases and J 3 bases; nucleotides not matched to a gene: 8. CDR3 in DNA: TGTGCCAGCAGTCCCTTACAGGGGGCGGGCTACAATGAGCAGTTCTTC. Translation: CASSPLQGAGYNEQFF.

This rearrangement joins TRBV7-3 to TRBJ1-1; D uncertain. Per the germline V gene, CDR1 is SGHTA and CDR2 is FQGTGA. This CDR3 has 15 amino acids. V was cut by 5 bases and J by 0 bases, with 13 bases left in between. The CDR3: CASSPGGLMNTEAFF. In DNA, the CDR3 is TGTGCCAGCAGCCCAGGAGGACTAATGAACACTGAAGCTTTCTTT.

The J gene is TRBJ2-1, the V gene TRBV5-5; perhaps TRBD2 as D (6 bases). The V gene lost 5 bases and the J gene lost 5 bases, with 14 bases spanning the gap. This CDR3 contains 14 residues. CDR1 is SGHKS and CDR2 is YYEKEE in the germline V gene (reference sequence). The CDR3 DNA reads TGTGCCAGCAGAGTGCTTAGCGGAAACAATGAGCAGTTCTTC. This sequence encodes CASRVLSGNNEQFF.

The V and J genes are TRBV20-1 and TRBJ2-7; 10 positions match TRBD2. Germline V lookup: CDR1 DFQATT, CDR2 SNEGSKA (reference sequence). The trim removed 6 bases at V and 3 bases at J, leaving 5 bases unmatched. The CDR3 contains 13 residues. The CDR3 coding sequence is TGCAGTGCCCGCGGACTAGCGGACTACGAGCAGTACTTC. Protein product: CSARGLADYEQYF.

This chain connects TRBV7-2 to TRBJ1-1; no clear D gene. V dropped 6 bases and J dropped 1 base, with 12 bases sitting between them. This CDR3 is built from 14 residues. Germline V gene sequence: CDR1 SGHTA, CDR2 FQGNSA. CDR3 in DNA: TGTGCCAGCAGGGGAGACATAAGGAACACTGAAGCTTTCTTT. The encoded protein is CASRGDIRNTEAFF.

This sequence joins TRBV20-1 and TRBJ2-7; TRBD1 or TRBD2 may be the D gene (5 bases each). With 0 bases removed from V and 3 bases from J, the gap between germline ends came to 15 bases. Germline assignment: CDR1 DFQATT and CDR2 SNEGSKA (reference sequence). The CDR3 spans 15 residues. The CDR3 loop is CSAREMTGDLYEQYF. The CDR3 DNA reads TGCAGTGCTAGAGAGATGACCGGGGACCTCTACGAGCAGTACTTC.

The gene calls are TRBV20-1 and TRBJ2-5, with D maybe TRBD2 (6 bases). V was shortened by 4 bases and J by 5 bases, with 26 bases between the two germline ends. Germline V CDR1 and CDR2: DFQATT, SNEGSKA (reference sequence). The CDR3 extends over 17 amino acids. CDR3 sequence: CSAKVFMAGPSQETQYF. The CDR3 region has the DNA TGCAGTGCTAAAGTTTTTATGGCGGGGCCCTCGCAGGAGACCCAGTACTTC.

This clonotype was found a few times. CDR3 sequence: CSAPGPPMLTQYF. The CDR3 DNA follows: TGCAGTGCCCCGGGACCCCCAATGTTGACCCAGTACTTC. The chain recombines TRBV20-1 with TRBJ2-5; D may match TRBD1 or TRBD2 (5 bases each). Trimming took off 6 bases at V and 7 bases at J, with 18 bases between the two ends. Per the germline V gene, CDR1 is DFQATT and CDR2 is SNEGSKA (reference sequence). The CDR3 contains 13 residues.

This clonotype has a handful of counts. This chain connects TRBV12-3 or TRBV12-4 to TRBJ1-2; possibly TRBD1 for D (6 bases). V was trimmed by 6 bases and J by 4 bases, leaving 15 bases between them. The CDR3 is 14 residues long. Here the CDR3 reads CASSPTGAVYGYTF. In DNA, the CDR3 is TGTGCCAGCAGCCCGACAGGTGCCGTCTATGGCTACACCTTC.

Regarding this clonotype: Sequence at one end of the junction differs from germline and may be a read error. This sequence joins TRBV6-1 and TRBJ2-5, with D possibly called TRBD1 or TRBD2 (7 bases each). Looked up from germline, CDR1 is MNHNS and CDR2 is SASEGT. The CDR3 sequence is 13 residues long. The CDR3 region has the DNA TGCGAGGGGAGGGAGGGGGCTGGGAAGACCCAGTACTTC. Its translation: CEGREGAGKTQYF.

The chain employs TRBV9 and TRBJ2-1; 7 bases line up with TRBD2. This CDR3 is built from 15 residues. J was trimmed by 4 bases and V by 0 bases; bases with no gene match: 4. Germline V gene lookup returns CDR1 SGDLS and CDR2 YYNGEE. The CDR3 DNA follows: TGTGCCAGCAGCGTAGACGGGACTACATACAATGAGCAGTTCTTC. This encodes CASSVDGTTYNEQFF. The full variable domain, completed using reference TRBV9 and TRBJ2-1, is DSGVTQTPKHLITATGQRVTLRCSPRSGDLSVYWYQQSLDQGLQFLIQYYNGEERAKGNILERFSAQQFPDLHSELNLSSLELGDSALYFCASSVDGTTYNEQFFGPGTRLTVL.

This chain links TRBV12-3 or TRBV12-4 with TRBJ2-5; 7 positions match TRBD1. After removal of 5 bases from V and 2 bases from J, the junction contained 5 bases not matched to a gene. CDR3 length equals 14 residues. CDR3 DNA: TGTGCCAGCAGTGAGACAGGGTTGCAAGAGACCCAGTACTTC. It translates to CASSETGLQETQYF.

A few counts support this clonotype. This chain uses TRBV12-3 or TRBV12-4 with TRBJ2-7, with D unresolved. V lost 6 bases and J lost 0, with 15 bases in between. This CDR3 contains 15 residues. CDR3: CASRNADTRSYEQYF. In DNA, the CDR3 is TGTGCCAGCAGAAATGCCGACACTCGCTCCTACGAGCAGTACTTC.

The genes are TRBV20-1 and TRBJ2-5; 9 bases align to TRBD2. The junction had 13 bases not matched to a gene; V was cut back by 6 bases and J by 5 bases. The length of the CDR3 is 15 residues. Germline V gene sequence: CDR1 DFQATT, CDR2 SNEGSKA (reference sequence). The CDR3, as DNA: TGCAGTGCGGAGGTCCCCTTAGCGGGGGAGGAGACCCAGTACTTC. Amino acid sequence: CSAEVPLAGEETQYF.

The chain links TRBV7-9 to TRBJ1-2, with unresolved D. The CDR3 loop spans 11 amino acids. Germline V gene data show CDR1 as SEHNR and CDR2 as FQNEAQ (reference sequence). Trimming pared 6 bases from V and 7 bases from J, leaving 9 bases between. The CDR3 loop reads CASRADPGYTF. The CDR3 DNA reads as TGTGCCAGCAGAGCCGACCCTGGCTACACCTTC.

This clonotype was observed a handful of times. The chain has TRBV29-1 and TRBJ1-1; perhaps TRBD1 as D (5 bases). The CDR3 is 12 residues long. Trimming pared 2 bases from V and 4 bases from J, leaving 8 bases between. CDR1 and CDR2 from the germline V gene are SQVTM and ANQGSEA. The CDR3 loop is CSVEWDLTEAFF. DNA of the CDR3: TGCAGCGTTGAATGGGACCTCACTGAAGCTTTCTTT.

In its sample, this clonotype was seen once. The chain combines TRBV28 with TRBJ2-3, with D unresolved. The germline V gene encodes CDR1 MDHEN and CDR2 SYDVKM. The CDR3 length is 14 residues. V was pared by 6 bases and J by 1 base, with 11 bases between. In DNA form, the CDR3 reads TGTGCCAGCAGGGCCTCCTGGGGCACAGATACGCAGTATTTT. Translating gives CASRASWGTDTQYF.

The chain employs TRBV5-1 and TRBJ2-6; D gene uncertain. Trimming took off 4 bases at V and 0 bases at J, with 8 bases between the two ends. Germline V lookup: CDR1 SGHRS, CDR2 YFSETQ. This CDR3 has 15 residues. CDR3 in DNA: TGCGCCAGCAGCGCCGTGGGCTCTGGGGCCAACGTCCTGACTTTC. It encodes CASSAVGSGANVLTF.

Note on this clonotype: One end of the junction varies from germline; a read error may be responsible. The rearrangement joins TRBV12-3 or TRBV12-4 to TRBJ2-1, with D perhaps TRBD2 (7 bases). The CDR3 sequence is 15 residues long. Here the CDR3 DNA reads TGTGCCAGCATTGTAGGGGGGGGGCCCTATAATGAGCAGTTCTTC. Amino acid sequence: CASIVGGGPYNEQFF.

The rearrangement uses TRBV20-1 and TRBJ1-5, with 7 bases matching TRBD1. V lost 5 bases, J lost 10 bases, and 5 bases stayed unmatched. Germline-derived CDR1 and CDR2 are DFQATT and SNEGSKA (reference sequence). CDR3 size: 11 residues. The CDR3 protein is CSADRDGPQHF. The CDR3 region has the DNA TGCAGTGCTGACAGGGACGGACCCCAGCATTTT.

This clonotype was observed a handful of times. The chain uses TRBV5-6 and TRBJ2-7, with D unclear. CDR3 length: 11 residues. The germline gives CDR1 SGHDT, CDR2 YYEEEE. V was trimmed by 4 bases and J by 3 bases, leaving 5 bases between them. In DNA, the CDR3 is TGTGCCAGCAGCAACTTCTACGAGCAGTACTTC. It yields the protein CASSNFYEQYF.

The genes are TRBV11-2 and TRBJ1-2; maybe TRBD1 (5 bases). The germline V gene has CDR1 SGHAT and CDR2 FQNNGV. The CDR3 is made up of 13 amino acids. V was shortened by 3 bases and J by 7 bases, with 12 bases between the two germline ends. The CDR3 protein is CASSFGLGGGYTF. Written as DNA, the CDR3 is TGTGCCAGCAGCTTTGGTTTGGGGGGTGGCTACACCTTC.

The rearrangement uses TRBV12-3 or TRBV12-4 and TRBJ2-5, with 8 bases fitting TRBD1. V was pared by 5 bases and J by 2 bases, with 10 bases of the junction left unmatched. The CDR3 consists of 16 residues. The CDR3 DNA sequence: TGTGCCAGCAGTCTTACCTTTACAGGGGGGCAAGAGACCCAGTACTTC. Protein: CASSLTFTGGQETQYF.